This note documents a single T cell receptor beta chain sequence. Assay: immunoSEQ multiplex PCR; the TCRdb copy retains only in-frame clones and omits some. Counted here are about 140,000 clones, 90% to 95% occurring once; the ten biggest clones make up about an eighth. The CDR3 totals 14 residues. Germline CDR1 is SGHDT and CDR2 is YYEEEE. Trimming cost V 4 bases and J 5 bases, with 16 bases left between them. This sample is part of a study of control samples from healthy donors and cancer patients. The chain uses TRBV5-6 and TRBJ2-7; a weak D match, TRBD2 (6 bases). Sequencing was performed on blood. The sequence was obtained from a man aged 40-49 years in good health. The CDR3 nucleotides read TGTGCCAGCAGCCTACGTCGGCTAGCGAACGAGCAGTACTTC. It translates to CASSLRRLANEQYF.